The clone carrying this TCR beta chain showed up many times. Its specificity is not known. The data belong to a study of T cells in Graves' hyperthyroidism and ophthalmopathy. Study-wide results and caveats: Model output signaled ophthalmopathy a median 6.5 months ahead of onset. Blood shared most expanded thyroid clonotypes above 0.001.

Template material for amplifying TCR beta CDR3 regions consisted of RNA transcripts. A set of HTBI primers served as the primers for a first-round RT-PCR of the TCR CDR3. TCRdb re-called the multiplex PCR reads with MiXCR, one entry per CDR3 protein. Of over 450,000 distinct CDR3 sequences listed, 17% were seen once; the top ten hold 15% to 20%. The study left out patients who had uncontrolled infection, other autoimmune disease, pregnancy or lactation. The diagnostic basis comprised clinical symptoms, serum thyroxine and TRAb, thyroid ultrasound and orbital computed tomography. The CDR3 has 14 amino acids. Germline values: CDR1 MNHEY, CDR2 SMNVEV (reference sequence). V was clipped by 5 bases and J by 5 bases, with 15 bases between them.

This chain joins TRBV27 and TRBJ1-1; D remains unclear. This TCR was sampled from a woman aged 18-29 years with Graves' ophthalmopathy. Sequencing was performed on blood. CDR3 nucleotides: TGTGCCAGCAGTGAGATACCCGTAGCGACTGAAGCTTTCTTT. This gives the protein CASSEIPVATEAFF.